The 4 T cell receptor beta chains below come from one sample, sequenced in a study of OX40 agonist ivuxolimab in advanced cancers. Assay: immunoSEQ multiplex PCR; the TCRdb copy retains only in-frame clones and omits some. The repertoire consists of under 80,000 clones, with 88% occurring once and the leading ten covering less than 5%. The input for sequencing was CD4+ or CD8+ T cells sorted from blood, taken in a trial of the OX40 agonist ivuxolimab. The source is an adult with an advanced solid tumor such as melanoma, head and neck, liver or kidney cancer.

The CDR3 loop reads CASSVTSGPVSYNEQFF. For the CDR3, the DNA is TGCGCCAGCAGCGTCACTAGCGGGCCCGTCTCCTACAATGAGCAGTTCTTC. This sequence joins TRBV5-1 and TRBJ2-1; 9 bases are shared with TRBD2. Germline values: CDR1 SGHRS, CDR2 YFSETQ. With 4 bases clipped from V and 0 bases from J, the junction kept 8 bases outside the gene matches. This CDR3 has 17 amino acids.

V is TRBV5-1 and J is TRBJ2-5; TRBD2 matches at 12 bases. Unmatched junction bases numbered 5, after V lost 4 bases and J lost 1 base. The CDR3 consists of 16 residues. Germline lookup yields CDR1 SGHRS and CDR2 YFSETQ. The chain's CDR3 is CASSLGTSGLQETQYF. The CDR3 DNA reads TGCGCCAGCAGCCTGGGGACTAGCGGGCTCCAAGAGACCCAGTACTTC.

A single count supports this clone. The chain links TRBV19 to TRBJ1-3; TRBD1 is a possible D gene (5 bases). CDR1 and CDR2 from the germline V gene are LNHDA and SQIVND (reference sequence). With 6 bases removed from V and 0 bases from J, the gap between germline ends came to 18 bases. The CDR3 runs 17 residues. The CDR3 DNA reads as TGTGCCAGTAGCGAGGCTTTCGGGGCAGCCTCTGGAAACACCATATATTTT. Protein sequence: CASSEAFGAASGNTIYF.

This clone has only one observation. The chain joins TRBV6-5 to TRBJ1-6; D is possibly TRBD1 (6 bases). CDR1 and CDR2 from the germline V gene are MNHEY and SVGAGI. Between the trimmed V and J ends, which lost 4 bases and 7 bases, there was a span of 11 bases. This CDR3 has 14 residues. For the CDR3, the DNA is TGTGCCAGCAGTTTCACAGGGAGGAATTCACCCCTCCACTTT. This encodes CASSFTGRNSPLHF.